This TCR beta chain was profiled in a study of blood T cell repertoires in COVID-19. Looking at the study overall: Acute and convalescent COVID-19 specimens originated in the United States, Italy and Spain. T cells, B-cell-depleted T cells, or PBMCs supplied cDNA or gDNA.

As handled by the study authors: Researchers report that nucleated cell counts were estimated from reference gene primer amplification. Method: immunoSEQ multiplex PCR; TCRdb's copy keeps in-frame clones and lacks some. V and J calls plus clone size are reproduced from that table; the DNA served to infer D and trimming. This table holds 130,000 to 150,000 clones, roughly 84% found once. Germline values: CDR1 SGHDT, CDR2 YYEEEE. The CDR3 sequence is 16 residues long. Trimming shortened V by 1 base and J by 0 bases, and 11 bases separated the two germline ends. This TCR came from a human donor with acute or convalescent COVID-19. The donor label of this sample is uncertain. This sequence joins TRBV5-6 and TRBJ2-1; D unclear. Sequenced: peripheral blood. CDR3 sequence (DNA): TGTGCCAGCAGCTTGAACCGTGAGAGCTCCTACAATGAGCAGTTCTTC. Amino acid sequence: CASSLNRESSYNEQFF.